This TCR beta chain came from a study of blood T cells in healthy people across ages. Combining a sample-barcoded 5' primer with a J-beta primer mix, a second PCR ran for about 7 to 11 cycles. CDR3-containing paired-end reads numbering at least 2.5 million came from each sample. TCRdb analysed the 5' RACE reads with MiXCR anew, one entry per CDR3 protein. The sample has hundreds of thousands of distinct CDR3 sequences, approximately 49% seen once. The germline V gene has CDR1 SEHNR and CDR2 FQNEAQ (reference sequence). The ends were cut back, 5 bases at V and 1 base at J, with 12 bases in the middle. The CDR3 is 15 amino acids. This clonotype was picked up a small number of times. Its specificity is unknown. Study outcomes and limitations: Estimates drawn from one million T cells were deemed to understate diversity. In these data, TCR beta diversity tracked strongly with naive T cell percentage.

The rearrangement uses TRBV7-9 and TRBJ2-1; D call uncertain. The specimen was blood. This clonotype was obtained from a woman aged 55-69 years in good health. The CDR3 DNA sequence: TGTGCCAGCAGCGTAAATTCTAGATCCTACAATGAGCAGTTCTTC. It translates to CASSVNSRSYNEQFF.